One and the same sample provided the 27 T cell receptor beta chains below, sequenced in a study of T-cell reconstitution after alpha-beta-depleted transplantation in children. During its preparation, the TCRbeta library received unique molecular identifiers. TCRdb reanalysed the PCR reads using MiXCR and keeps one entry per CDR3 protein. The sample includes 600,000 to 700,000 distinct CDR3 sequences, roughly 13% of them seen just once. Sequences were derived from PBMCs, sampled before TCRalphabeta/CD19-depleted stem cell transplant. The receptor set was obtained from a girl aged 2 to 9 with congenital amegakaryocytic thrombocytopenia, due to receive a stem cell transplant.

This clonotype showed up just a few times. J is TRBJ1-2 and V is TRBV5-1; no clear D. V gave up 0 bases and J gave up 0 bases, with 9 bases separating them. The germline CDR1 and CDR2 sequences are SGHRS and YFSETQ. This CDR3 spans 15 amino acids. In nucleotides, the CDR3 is TGCGCCAGCAGCTTGGATGGCAGAGCTAACTATGGCTACACCTTC. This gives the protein CASSLDGRANYGYTF. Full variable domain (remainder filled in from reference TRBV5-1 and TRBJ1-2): KAGVTQTPRYLIKTRGQQVTLSCSPISGHRSVSWYQQTPGQGLQFLFEYFSETQRNKGNFPGRFSGRQFSNSRSEMNVSTLELGDSALYLCASSLDGRANYGYTFGSGTRLTVV.

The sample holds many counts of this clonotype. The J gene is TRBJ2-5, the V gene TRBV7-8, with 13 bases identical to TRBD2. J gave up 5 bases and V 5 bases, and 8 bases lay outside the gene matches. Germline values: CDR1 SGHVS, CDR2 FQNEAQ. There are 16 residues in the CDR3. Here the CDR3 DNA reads TGTGCCAGCAGCGCAACTAGCGGGAGGGCCGGGGAGACCCAGTACTTC. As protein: CASSATSGRAGETQYF. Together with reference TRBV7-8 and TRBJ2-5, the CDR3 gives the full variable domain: GAGVSQSPRYKVAKRGQDVALRCDPISGHVSLFWYQQALGQGPEFLTYFQNEAQLDKSGLPSDRFFAERPEGSVSTLKIQRTQQEDSAVYLCASSATSGRAGETQYFGPGTRLLVL.

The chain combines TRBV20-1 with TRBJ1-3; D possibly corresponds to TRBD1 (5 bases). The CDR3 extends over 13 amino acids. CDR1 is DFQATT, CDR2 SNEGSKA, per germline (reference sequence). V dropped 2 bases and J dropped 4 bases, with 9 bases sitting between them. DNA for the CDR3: TGCAGTGCTAGAATGGCAGGGGGAAACACCATATATTTT. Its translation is CSARMAGGNTIYF.

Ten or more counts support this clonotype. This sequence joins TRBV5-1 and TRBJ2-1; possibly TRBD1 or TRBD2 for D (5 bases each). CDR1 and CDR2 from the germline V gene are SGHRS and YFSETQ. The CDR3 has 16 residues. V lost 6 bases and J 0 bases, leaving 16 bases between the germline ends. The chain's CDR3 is CASTTGPRSSYNEQFF. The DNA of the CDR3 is TGCGCCAGCACCACGGGACCAAGAAGCTCCTACAATGAGCAGTTCTTC.

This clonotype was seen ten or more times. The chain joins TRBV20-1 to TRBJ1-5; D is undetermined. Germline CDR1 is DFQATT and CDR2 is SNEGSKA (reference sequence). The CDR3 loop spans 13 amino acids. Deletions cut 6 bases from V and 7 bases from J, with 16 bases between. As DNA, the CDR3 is TGCAGTGCCTCCGCGGCAGTAAAACAGCCCCAGCATTTT. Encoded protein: CSASAAVKQPQHF.

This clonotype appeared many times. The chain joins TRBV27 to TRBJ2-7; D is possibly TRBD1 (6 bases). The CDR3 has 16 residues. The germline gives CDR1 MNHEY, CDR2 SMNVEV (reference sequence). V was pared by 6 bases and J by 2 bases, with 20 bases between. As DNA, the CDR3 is TGTGCCAGCAGCCCTGGGTGGGACACCTACACCTACGAGCAGTACTTC. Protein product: CASSPGWDTYTYEQYF.

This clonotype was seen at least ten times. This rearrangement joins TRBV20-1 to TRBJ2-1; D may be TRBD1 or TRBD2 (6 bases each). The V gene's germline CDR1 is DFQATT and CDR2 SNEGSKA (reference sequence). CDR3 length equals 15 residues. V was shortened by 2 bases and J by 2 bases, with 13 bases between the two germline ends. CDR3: CSARRGRTTYNEQFF. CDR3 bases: TGCAGTGCTAGAAGGGGGAGGACTACCTACAATGAGCAGTTCTTC.

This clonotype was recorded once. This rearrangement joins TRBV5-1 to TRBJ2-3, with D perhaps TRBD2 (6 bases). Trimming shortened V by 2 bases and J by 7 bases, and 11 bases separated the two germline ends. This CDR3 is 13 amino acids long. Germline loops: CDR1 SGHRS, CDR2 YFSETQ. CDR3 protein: CASSFSSANTQYF. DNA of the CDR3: TGCGCCAGCAGCTTCTCTAGCGCCAATACGCAGTATTTT.

As DNA, the CDR3 is TGTGCCAGCAGCCAAAGCCCCAATCAGCCCCAGCATTTT. Translated: CASSQSPNQPQHF. This chain uses TRBV14 with TRBJ1-5; no clear D gene. CDR3 length equals 13 residues. The germline V and J ends were trimmed by 2 bases and 3 bases, with 5 bases remaining between them. Germline V lookup: CDR1 SGHDN, CDR2 FVKESK.

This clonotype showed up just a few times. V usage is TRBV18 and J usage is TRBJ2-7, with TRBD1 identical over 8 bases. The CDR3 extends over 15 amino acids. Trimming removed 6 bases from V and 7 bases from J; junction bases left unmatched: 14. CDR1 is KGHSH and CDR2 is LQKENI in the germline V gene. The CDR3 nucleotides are TGTGCCAGCTCTCAAGACCGTCCAGGGGGCTTAGAGCAGTACTTC. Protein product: CASSQDRPGGLEQYF.

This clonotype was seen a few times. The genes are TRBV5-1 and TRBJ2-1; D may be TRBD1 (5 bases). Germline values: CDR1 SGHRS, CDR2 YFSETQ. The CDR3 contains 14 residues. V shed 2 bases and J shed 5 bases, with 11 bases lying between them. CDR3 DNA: TGCGCCAGCAGCTTTGGACATAAAGACAATGAGCAGTTCTTC. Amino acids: CASSFGHKDNEQFF.

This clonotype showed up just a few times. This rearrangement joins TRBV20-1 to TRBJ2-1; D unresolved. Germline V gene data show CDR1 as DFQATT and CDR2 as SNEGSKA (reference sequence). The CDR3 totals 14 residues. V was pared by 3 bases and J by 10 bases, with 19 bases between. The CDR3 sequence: CSASSRPPRVEQFF. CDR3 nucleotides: TGCAGTGCTAGTTCCAGGCCCCCCCGGGTCGAGCAGTTCTTC.

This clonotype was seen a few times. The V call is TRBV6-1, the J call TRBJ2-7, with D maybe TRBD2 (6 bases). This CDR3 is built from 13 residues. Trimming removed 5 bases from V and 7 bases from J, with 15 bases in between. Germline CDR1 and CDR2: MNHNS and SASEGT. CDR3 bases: TGTGCCAGCAGTATCCGGGACCGGGAGGAGCAGTACTTC. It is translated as CASSIRDREEQYF.

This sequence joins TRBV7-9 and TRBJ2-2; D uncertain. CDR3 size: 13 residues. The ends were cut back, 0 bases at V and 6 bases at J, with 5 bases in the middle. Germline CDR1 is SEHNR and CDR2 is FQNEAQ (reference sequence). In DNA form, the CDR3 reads TGTGCCAGCAGCTTAGCGCTTTCCGGGGAGCTGTTTTTT. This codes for CASSLALSGELFF. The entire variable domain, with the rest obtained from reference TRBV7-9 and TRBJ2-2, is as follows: DTGVSQNPRHKITKRGQNVTFRCDPISEHNRLYWYRQTLGQGPEFLTYFQNEAQLEKSRLLSDRFSAERPKGSFSTLEIQRTEQGDSAMYLCASSLALSGELFFGEGSRLTVL.

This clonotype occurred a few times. The CDR3 region is CASPPAGAENYEQYF. The DNA for the CDR3 is TGTGCCAGCCCCCCGGCGGGAGCAGAGAACTACGAGCAGTACTTC. The chain employs TRBV28 and TRBJ2-7; 7 positions agree with TRBD2. The V and J ends lost 8 bases and 3 bases, in that order; junction bases with no gene match: 13. CDR3 length equals 15 residues. In germline, CDR1 is MDHEN, CDR2 SYDVKM.

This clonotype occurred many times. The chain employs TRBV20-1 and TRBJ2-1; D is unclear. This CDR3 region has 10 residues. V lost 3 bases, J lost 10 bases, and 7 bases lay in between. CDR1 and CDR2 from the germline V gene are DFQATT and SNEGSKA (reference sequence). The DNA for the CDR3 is TGCAGTGCTAGCATCTCGGAGCAGTTCTTC. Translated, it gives CSASISEQFF.

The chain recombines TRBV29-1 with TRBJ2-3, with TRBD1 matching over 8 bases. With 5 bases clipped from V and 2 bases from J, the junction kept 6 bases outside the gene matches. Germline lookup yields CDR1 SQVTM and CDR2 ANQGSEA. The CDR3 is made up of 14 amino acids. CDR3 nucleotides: TGCAGCGTTCAGGGCAGGGGGCCCACAGATACGCAGTATTTT. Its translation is CSVQGRGPTDTQYF.

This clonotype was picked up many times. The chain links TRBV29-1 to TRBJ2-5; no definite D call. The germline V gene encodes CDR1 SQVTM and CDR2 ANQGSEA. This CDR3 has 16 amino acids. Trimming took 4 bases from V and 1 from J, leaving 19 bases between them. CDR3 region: CSVVIRLVLAQETQYF. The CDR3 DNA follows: TGCAGCGTTGTTATAAGGCTAGTTTTAGCCCAAGAGACCCAGTACTTC.

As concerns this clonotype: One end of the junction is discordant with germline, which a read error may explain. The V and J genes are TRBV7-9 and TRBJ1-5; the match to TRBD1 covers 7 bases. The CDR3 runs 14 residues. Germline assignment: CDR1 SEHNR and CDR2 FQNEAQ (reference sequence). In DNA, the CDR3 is TGTGCCAGCGGCTTAGGGGGCCTGAATCAGCCCCAGCATTTT. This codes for CASGLGGLNQPQHF.

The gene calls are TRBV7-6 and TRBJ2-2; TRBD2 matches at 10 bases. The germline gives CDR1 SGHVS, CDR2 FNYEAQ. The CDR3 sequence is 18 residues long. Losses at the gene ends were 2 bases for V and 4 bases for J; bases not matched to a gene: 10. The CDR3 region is CASSLSSGGPSTTGELFF. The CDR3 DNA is TGTGCCAGCAGCTTAAGTAGCGGGGGGCCTTCGACCACCGGGGAGCTGTTTTTT.

CDR3 nucleotide sequence: TGTGCCAGCAGTGAAATGGGCGTAGTAGGAACTAACTACAATGAGCAGTTCTTC. It translates to CASSEMGVVGTNYNEQFF. The chain recombines TRBV25-1 with TRBJ2-1; D remains ambiguous. V lost 2 bases and J 3 bases, leaving 20 bases between the germline ends. Per germline, CDR1 MGHDK and CDR2 SYGVNS. This CDR3 spans 18 amino acids.

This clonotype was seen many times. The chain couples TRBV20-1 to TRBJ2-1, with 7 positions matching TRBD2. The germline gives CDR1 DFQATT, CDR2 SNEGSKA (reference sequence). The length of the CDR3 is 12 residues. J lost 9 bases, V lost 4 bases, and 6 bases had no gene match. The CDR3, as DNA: TGCAGTGCTACTTTAACTAGCGCTGAGCAGTTCTTC. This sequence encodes CSATLTSAEQFF.

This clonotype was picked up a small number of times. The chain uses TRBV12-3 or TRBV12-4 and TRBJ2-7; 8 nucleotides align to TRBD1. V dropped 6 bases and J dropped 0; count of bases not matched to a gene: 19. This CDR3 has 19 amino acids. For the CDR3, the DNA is TGTGCCAGCAGCTTACTAGGACCATTGACAGGGGTTCCCTCCTACGAGCAGTACTTC. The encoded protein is CASSLLGPLTGVPSYEQYF.

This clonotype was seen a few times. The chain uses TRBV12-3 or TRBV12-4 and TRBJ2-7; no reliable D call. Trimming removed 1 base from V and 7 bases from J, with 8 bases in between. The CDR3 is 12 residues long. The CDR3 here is CASSLGPREQYF. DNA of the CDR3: TGTGCCAGCAGTTTAGGACCGCGGGAGCAGTACTTC.

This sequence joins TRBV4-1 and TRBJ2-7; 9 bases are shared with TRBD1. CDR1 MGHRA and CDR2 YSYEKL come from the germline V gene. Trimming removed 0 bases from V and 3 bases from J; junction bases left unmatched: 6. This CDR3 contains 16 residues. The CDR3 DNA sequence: TGCGCCAGCAGCCAAGAGGGACAGGGCCTTATCTACGAGCAGTACTTC. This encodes CASSQEGQGLIYEQYF.

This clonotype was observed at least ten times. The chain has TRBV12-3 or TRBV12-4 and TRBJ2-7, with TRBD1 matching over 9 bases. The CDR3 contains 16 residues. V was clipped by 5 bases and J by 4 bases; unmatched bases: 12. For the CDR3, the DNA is TGTGCCAGCAGTCCCGACACGGGACAGGGTTGGTACGAGCAGTACTTC. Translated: CASSPDTGQGWYEQYF.

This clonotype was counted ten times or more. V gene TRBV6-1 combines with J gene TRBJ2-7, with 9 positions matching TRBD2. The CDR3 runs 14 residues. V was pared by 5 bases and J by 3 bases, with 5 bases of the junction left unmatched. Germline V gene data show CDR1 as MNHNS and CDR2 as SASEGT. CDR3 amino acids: CASSLAGLNYEQYF. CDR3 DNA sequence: TGTGCCAGCAGTCTAGCGGGACTAAACTACGAGCAGTACTTC.